The 26 T cell receptor beta chains below all came from one sample that was sequenced in a study of T-cell reconstitution after alpha-beta-depleted transplantation in children. Preparation of the TCRbeta library was carried out with unique molecular identifiers. Via MiXCR, TCRdb re-called the PCR reads, giving one row per CDR3 protein. This table has hundreds of thousands of distinct CDR3 sequences, around 25% appearing once. The sample in question was PBMCs, obtained before TCRalphabeta/CD19-depleted stem cell transplant. The receptor set was obtained from a girl aged 2 to 9 with Fanconi anemia, due to receive a stem cell transplant.

The gene calls are TRBV20-1 and TRBJ2-1; 10 bases are a match to TRBD2. With 0 bases clipped from V and 0 bases from J, the junction kept 8 bases outside the gene matches. The V gene's germline CDR1 is DFQATT and CDR2 SNEGSKA (reference sequence). The CDR3 has 18 residues. The DNA for the CDR3 is TGCAGTGCTAGAGATCAAAGGACTAGCGGTTACTCCTACAATGAGCAGTTCTTC. As protein: CSARDQRTSGYSYNEQFF.

The rearrangement joins TRBV20-1 to TRBJ2-1, with 11 bases lining up with TRBD2. Per the germline V gene, CDR1 is DFQATT and CDR2 is SNEGSKA (reference sequence). Unmatched junction bases numbered 3, after V lost 6 bases and J lost 2 bases. The CDR3 loop spans 14 amino acids. CDR3 nucleotides: TGCAGTGCGGGGACTAGCGGTCCCTACAATGAGCAGTTCTTC. The encoded protein is CSAGTSGPYNEQFF.

The chain is built from TRBV5-1 and TRBJ2-1, with 12 bases matching TRBD2. The V segment lost 2 bases and the J segment 0 bases; nucleotides outside the gene matches: 3. CDR3 length: 17 residues. Germline assignment: CDR1 SGHRS and CDR2 YFSETQ. The CDR3 bases are TGCGCCAGCAGCTTCACTAGCGGGGGGATCTCCTACAATGAGCAGTTCTTC. Protein product: CASSFTSGGISYNEQFF.

This clonotype came up many times. The V gene is TRBV4-2, the J gene TRBJ2-7; 10 bases match TRBD1. Trimming at V came to 1 base and at J to 3 bases, leaving 0 bases not matched to a gene. Germline CDR1 reads LGHNA; CDR2 reads YNFKEQ. The CDR3 loop spans 14 amino acids. Here the CDR3 DNA reads TGTGCCAGCAGCCAAGGGGACAGGGGCTACGAGCAGTACTTC. This sequence encodes CASSQGDRGYEQYF.

This clonotype was seen at least ten times. J is TRBJ2-7 and V is TRBV20-1; 7 positions match TRBD2. CDR1 and CDR2 (germline): DFQATT, SNEGSKA (reference sequence). V gave up 0 bases and J gave up 3 bases; unmatched junction bases: 8. This CDR3 contains 15 residues. The CDR3, as DNA: TGCAGTGCTAGAGATGAGACGGGGGGAGTCTACGAGCAGTACTTC. Its protein product is CSARDETGGVYEQYF.

The genes are TRBV6-2 or TRBV6-3 and TRBJ1-1; D may be TRBD1 (5 bases). Germline CDR1 MNHEY, CDR2 SVGEGT. This CDR3 spans 14 amino acids. V lost 8 bases and J lost 6, with 19 bases in between. CDR3 DNA: TGTGCCAGCTGGTCGGCGGGGCAGGACGCTGAAGCTTTCTTT. This gives the protein CASWSAGQDAEAFF.

The chain combines TRBV20-1 with TRBJ2-7, with unresolved D. The ends were cut back, 5 bases at V and 4 bases at J, with 12 bases in the middle. In germline, CDR1 is DFQATT, CDR2 SNEGSKA (reference sequence). The CDR3 extends over 12 amino acids. This chain's CDR3 is CSAFVSGYEQYF. CDR3 in DNA: TGCAGTGCTTTTGTGTCTGGGTACGAGCAGTACTTC.

This clonotype occurred many times. This chain connects TRBV25-1 to TRBJ2-5; TRBD2 agrees at 8 bases. Germline-derived CDR1 and CDR2 are MGHDK and SYGVNS. CDR3 size: 15 residues. The junction had 9 bases not matched to a gene; V was cut back by 2 bases and J by 7 bases. DNA of the CDR3: TGTGCCAGCAGTGAAAAACGAGCGGGAGTACCGACCCAGTACTTC. It specifies CASSEKRAGVPTQYF.

This clonotype was seen repeatedly, ten times or more. The rearrangement uses TRBV29-1 and TRBJ2-3; TRBD2 agrees at 7 bases. The CDR3 loop spans 14 amino acids. J gave up 6 bases and V 8 bases, and 14 bases lay outside the gene matches. From germline, CDR1 is SQVTM and CDR2 ANQGSEA. In DNA form, the CDR3 reads TGCAGCCCGGAACTAGCGATGAGGTCCGATACGCAGTATTTT. It is translated as CSPELAMRSDTQYF.

The chain has TRBV20-1 and TRBJ1-5, with D unresolved. Germline V gene data show CDR1 as DFQATT and CDR2 as SNEGSKA (reference sequence). V was trimmed by 1 base and J by 0 bases, leaving 7 bases between them. The CDR3 spans 14 residues. The CDR3 DNA follows: TGCAGTGCTAGAGGGGTATATAGCAATCAGCCCCAGCATTTT. Its translation is CSARGVYSNQPQHF.

V is TRBV4-1 and J is TRBJ2-1; D unclear. Deletions cut 5 bases from V and 9 bases from J, with 5 bases between. The CDR3 sequence is 10 residues long. Germline-derived CDR1 and CDR2 are MGHRA and YSYEKL. CDR3 sequence reads: CASSGVEQFF. CDR3 nucleotides: TGCGCCAGCAGCGGGGTTGAGCAGTTCTTC.

This clonotype has more than one count but fewer than ten. This rearrangement joins TRBV7-9 to TRBJ2-3, with D hard to call. The CDR3 is 17 amino acids. The V gene's germline CDR1 is SEHNR and CDR2 FQNEAQ (reference sequence). V lost 3 bases to trimming and J lost 2 bases, with 18 bases between them. The CDR3 region is CASSFWNNRGYTDTQYF. The CDR3 DNA reads TGTGCCAGCAGCTTTTGGAATAATCGAGGATACACAGATACGCAGTATTTT.

The rearrangement uses TRBV6-1 and TRBJ2-2; 11 bases are a match to TRBD2. Germline loops: CDR1 MNHNS, CDR2 SASEGT. V shed 6 bases and J 0 bases; nucleotides not matched to a gene: 6. The CDR3 sequence is 17 residues long. The CDR3 DNA reads TGTGCCAGCAGAGGACTAGCGGGCCCGACGAACACCGGGGAGCTGTTTTTT. Its protein is CASRGLAGPTNTGELFF.

In this sample, this clonotype turned up a few times. The V and J genes are TRBV28 and TRBJ2-3, with D tentatively TRBD1 (5 bases). The V gene lost 6 bases and the J gene lost 0 bases, with 10 bases spanning the gap. CDR3 length: 14 residues. CDR1 MDHEN and CDR2 SYDVKM come from the germline V gene. The CDR3 loop reads CASSPQDSTDTQYF. In DNA form, the CDR3 reads TGTGCCAGCAGCCCACAGGACAGCACAGATACGCAGTATTTT.

This clonotype was counted many times. The chain employs TRBV12-3 or TRBV12-4 and TRBJ2-3, with 7 bases identical to TRBD1. The ends lost 6 bases at V and 0 bases at J; junction bases unmatched: 3. The CDR3 loop spans 14 amino acids. DNA for the CDR3: TGTGCCAGCAGACTACAGGGGAGCACAGATACGCAGTATTTT. This sequence encodes CASRLQGSTDTQYF.

The V call is TRBV5-5, the J call TRBJ1-4, with TRBD1 as a possible D gene (6 bases). The CDR3 runs 14 residues. Per the germline V gene, CDR1 is SGHKS and CDR2 is YYEKEE (reference sequence). Between the trimmed V and J ends, which lost 2 bases and 8 bases, there was a span of 13 bases. The CDR3 DNA reads as TGTGCCAGCAGCTTAGGGGGAGCGCACGAAAAACTGTTTTTT. It translates to CASSLGGAHEKLFF.

Ten or more counts support this clonotype. The chain is built from TRBV4-2 and TRBJ2-3, with no clear D. V lost 0 bases and J lost 4, with 8 bases in between. The germline gives CDR1 LGHNA, CDR2 YNFKEQ. CDR3 length equals 14 residues. The CDR3 DNA is TGTGCCAGCAGCCAAGAAAGTCGACCAGATACGCAGTATTTT. It translates to CASSQESRPDTQYF.

This clonotype was picked up many times. The V and J genes are TRBV12-3 or TRBV12-4 and TRBJ2-1; the D gene is possibly TRBD1 (7 bases). The CDR3 contains 18 residues. V shed 5 bases and J shed 2 bases, with 22 bases lying between them. CDR3: CASSPRRRGLGAYNEQFF. The DNA for the CDR3 is TGTGCCAGCAGTCCCCGGAGGAGGGGGCTTGGCGCCTACAATGAGCAGTTCTTC.

This clonotype was observed many times. The chain joins TRBV20-1 to TRBJ2-5, with a possible D match to TRBD2 (6 bases). Trimming removed 4 bases from V and 5 bases from J, with 8 bases in between. This CDR3 contains 11 residues. The germline CDR1 and CDR2 sequences are DFQATT and SNEGSKA (reference sequence). CDR3 sequence: CSATGGETQYF. The CDR3 bases are TGCAGTGCTACTGGGGGGGAGACCCAGTACTTC.

The rearrangement joins TRBV10-3 to TRBJ2-1, with 7 bases fitting TRBD2. V was clipped by 8 bases and J by 6 bases; unmatched bases: 7. The germline V gene encodes CDR1 ENHRY and CDR2 SYGVKD. This CDR3 spans 13 amino acids. The CDR3 loop reads CAIGYGGSNEQFF. For the CDR3, the DNA is TGTGCCATCGGGTATGGCGGGAGCAATGAGCAGTTCTTC.

This clonotype was recorded many times. The gene calls are TRBV30 and TRBJ2-3; D gene ambiguous. CDR1 and CDR2 from the germline V gene are GTSNPN and SVGIG (reference sequence). This CDR3 has 15 residues. The V end lost 0 bases, the J end lost 0 bases, and 10 bases lay between the germline ends. The CDR3 nucleotides are TGTGCCTGGAGTGTAGGCGGCTTTAGCACAGATACGCAGTATTTT. It codes for CAWSVGGFSTDTQYF.

This clonotype was observed many times. The chain employs TRBV20-1 and TRBJ2-5, with 7 bases identical to TRBD1. Trimming removed 1 base from V and 5 bases from J; junction bases left unmatched: 7. CDR3 length equals 14 residues. Germline V gene lookup returns CDR1 DFQATT and CDR2 SNEGSKA (reference sequence). CDR3 in amino acids: CSARGPGGRETQYF. CDR3 sequence (DNA): TGCAGTGCTAGAGGGCCAGGGGGTAGGGAGACCCAGTACTTC.

This clonotype was seen once. The chain links TRBV11-2 to TRBJ2-7; 11 bases match TRBD2. The CDR3 length is 18 residues. V was clipped by 2 bases and J by 1 base; unmatched bases: 10. Germline values: CDR1 SGHAT, CDR2 FQNNGV. CDR3 residues: CASSLLPIWTSGSYEQYF. The CDR3 bases are TGTGCCAGCAGCTTATTGCCTATCTGGACTAGCGGGTCCTACGAGCAGTACTTC. The full variable domain, in which reference TRBV11-2 and TRBJ2-7 provide the parts outside the CDR3, is EAGVAQSPRYKIIEKRQSVAFWCNPISGHATLYWYQQILGQGPKLLIQFQNNGVVDDSQLPKDRFSAERLKGVDSTLKIQPAKLEDSAVYLCASSLLPIWTSGSYEQYFGPGTRLTVT.

The table lists this clonotype with many counts. This chain links TRBV7-9 with TRBJ1-1, with a weak D call TRBD1 (6 bases). The germline CDR1 and CDR2 sequences are SEHNR and FQNEAQ (reference sequence). The CDR3 runs to 13 residues. V shed 3 bases and J shed 8 bases, with 13 bases lying between them. For the CDR3, the DNA is TGTGCCAGCAGCTTGGGTACAGGGACAGAAGCTTTCTTT. It is translated as CASSLGTGTEAFF.

This clonotype was recorded at least ten times. The CDR3 DNA follows: TGCGCCAGCAGCTTTACAGGGAGCTCCTACGAGCAGTACTTC. It specifies CASSFTGSSYEQYF. This chain joins TRBV5-1 and TRBJ2-7; a possible D gene is TRBD1 (6 bases). CDR3 size: 14 residues. CDR1 and CDR2 (germline): SGHRS, YFSETQ. Deletions cut 2 bases from V and 0 bases from J, with 9 bases between.

V and J are TRBV5-1 and TRBJ2-7; 8 positions agree with TRBD1. Trimming cost V 1 base and J 3 bases; bases outside gene matches: 6. The germline CDR1 and CDR2 sequences are SGHRS and YFSETQ. The CDR3 extends over 15 amino acids. In nucleotides, the CDR3 is TGCGCCAGCAGCTTGACAAGGACAGGGAGCTACGAGCAGTACTTC. It encodes CASSLTRTGSYEQYF.